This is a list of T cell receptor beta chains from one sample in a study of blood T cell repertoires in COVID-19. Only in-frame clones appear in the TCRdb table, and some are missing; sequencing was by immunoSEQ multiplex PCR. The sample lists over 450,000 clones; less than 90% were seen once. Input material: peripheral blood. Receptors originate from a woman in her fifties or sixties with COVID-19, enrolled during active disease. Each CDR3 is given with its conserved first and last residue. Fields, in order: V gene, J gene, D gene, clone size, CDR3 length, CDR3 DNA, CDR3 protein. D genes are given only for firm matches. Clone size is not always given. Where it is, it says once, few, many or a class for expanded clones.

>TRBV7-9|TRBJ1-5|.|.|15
TGTGCCAGCAGCTCTGTACAGGACGCCAATCAGCCCCAGCATTTT
CASSSVQDANQPQHF
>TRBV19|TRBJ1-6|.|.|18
TGTGCCAGTAGTAGGGCCGTCGGCGCGGGGGCGGGCGATTCACCCCTCCACTTT
CASSRAVGAGAGDSPLHF
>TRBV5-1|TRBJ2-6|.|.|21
TGCGCCAGCAGCTTGAACACAATATCCGGGGTGAGCCGATCTGGGGCCAACGTCCTGACTTTC
CASSLNTISGVSRSGANVLTF
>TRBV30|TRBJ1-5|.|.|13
TGTGCCTGGAGTGGCAGCGGCCAGCCACCCCAGCATTTT
CAWSGSGQPPQHF
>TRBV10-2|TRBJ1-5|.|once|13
TGCGCCAGCGGGAGTCCGGGGAATCAGCCCCAGCATTTT
CASGSPGNQPQHF
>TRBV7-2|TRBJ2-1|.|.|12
TGTGCCAGCAGCTTAACCCGACTTGAGCAGTTCTTC
CASSLTRLEQFF
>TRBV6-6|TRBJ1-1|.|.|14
TGTGCCAGCAGCCCCAGACGGGTGAACACTGAAGCTTTCTTT
CASSPRRVNTEAFF
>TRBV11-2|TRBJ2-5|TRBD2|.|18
TGTGCCAGCAGCCACAGGTCAGGGCGGGGGGGATTCCAAGAGACCCAGTACTTC
CASSHRSGRGGFQETQYF
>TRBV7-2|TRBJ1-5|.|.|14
TGTGCCAGCAGCTTAGAGGGGTTCAATCAGCCCCAGCATTTT
CASSLEGFNQPQHF
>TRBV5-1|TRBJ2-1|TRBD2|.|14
TGCGCCAGCAGCTTGGCTAGCGGGGGTCGTGAGCAGTTCTTC
CASSLASGGREQFF
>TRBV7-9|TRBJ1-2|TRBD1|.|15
TGTGCCAGCAGCCCAGGACCTGACAGGGGTTATGGCTACACCTTC
CASSPGPDRGYGYTF
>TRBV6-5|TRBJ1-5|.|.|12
TGTGCCAGCAGTACATGGAATCAGCCCCAGCATTTT
CASSTWNQPQHF
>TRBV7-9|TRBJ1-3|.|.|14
TGTGCCAGCAGCGCAGTTAAATCTGGAAACACCATATATTTT
CASSAVKSGNTIYF
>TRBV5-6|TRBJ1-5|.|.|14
TGTGCCAGCAGCTTCGGGGGGTGGAATCAGCCCCAGCATTTT
CASSFGGWNQPQHF
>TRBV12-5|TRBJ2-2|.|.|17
TGTGCTAGTGGTTCCGGTGCCCTAGGGGTGAACACCGGGGAGCTGTTTTTT
CASGSGALGVNTGELFF
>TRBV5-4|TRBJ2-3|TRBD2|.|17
TGTGCCAGCAGCCGCGGACGCCAACTAGCGGGGTCAGATACGCAGTATTTT
CASSRGRQLAGSDTQYF
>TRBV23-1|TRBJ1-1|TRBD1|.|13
TGCGCCACCACAGGACACAGGGGAAAAAAAGCTTTCTTT
CATTGHRGKKAFF
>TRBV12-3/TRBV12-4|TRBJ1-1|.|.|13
TGTGCCAGCAGTTTAGCTACGGGCACTGAAGCTTTCTTT
CASSLATGTEAFF
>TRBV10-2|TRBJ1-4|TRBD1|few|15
TGCGCCAGCAGTGACAGGGACAGGGAGGACGAAAAACTGTTTTTT
CASSDRDREDEKLFF
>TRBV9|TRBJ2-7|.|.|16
TGTGCCAGCAGCGAGATCTCAGGGGCCGGCCTAAACGAGCAGTACTTC
CASSEISGAGLNEQYF